The T cell receptor (beta chain) under discussion was sequenced for a study of monozygotic twins with inflammatory bowel disease (dated by TCRdb to between 2017 and 2020). Broadly, across the study: The complete study included about 28 monozygotic twin pairs: 19 IBD-discordant Danish pairs and nine German pairs, of which four were IBD-concordant and five were IBD-discordant. Within discordant pairs, disease-associated traits were sought mainly by comparing IBD patients with their genetically identical healthy co-twins. Each individual had, on average, about 151 000 unique TCRalpha sequences and 181 000 unique TCRbeta sequences available for analysis.

Comment on this clonotype: This clone's antigen is unknown.

The CDR3 contains 16 residues, cysteine and phenylalanine counted. The entry carries no DNA sequence. CDR1 KGHSH and CDR2 LQKENI are derived from the germline V gene. The study at large found these results: Background noise and inter-individual variability may have been introduced into the repertoires by the differing immunosuppressive treatments among patients. The results gave no support for a single strong signal or clonotype linked to IBD. IBD patients shared fewer clonotypes with other individuals than healthy twins did, most markedly in patients showing signs of disease activity. Concordant and discordant twins showed no difference in repertoire similarity, possibly because of limited statistical power. TCRbeta repertoire diversity, by inverse Simpson index, was decreased in IBD patients compared with their healthy co-twins. Different T cell subtypes could not be distinguished in the analysis.

A roughly 2.7 ml peripheral blood sample was drawn into PAXgene tubes per donor and stored at -80°C. Without T cell sorting, total RNA was isolated from whole blood using the PAXgene blood miRNA kit on an automated QIAcube. Peripheral blood from monozygotic twin pairs concordant or discordant for inflammatory bowel disease was subjected to deep TCRalpha and TCRbeta repertoire profiling with unique molecular barcoding. Smoking habits were recorded for all twin pairs, and individuals were classified as current, former or never smokers. Libraries were prepared through 5' RACE. For each TCR library, 3,500 to 4,000 ng of total RNA was used. For each sample, cDNA was synthesized in eight separate reactions using SMARTScribe reverse transcriptase. During cDNA synthesis, template switching introduced unique molecular identifiers that contained a 6-nucleotide sample barcode. Amplification of TCRalpha and TCRbeta cDNA involved two nested PCRs of 16 and 9 cycles, and each PCR was followed by bead purification. Before amplification, the cDNA was both treated with uracil DNA-glycosylase and purified with the QIAquick PCR purification kit. The second PCR added Illumina TruSeq-compatible adapters along with sample-specific barcodes. Library quality and concentration were checked on TapeStation and Qubit, and libraries were pooled at 4.5 to 5.5 ng each. The pooled libraries were sequenced with 2 x 100 bp reads and custom sequencing primers on an Illumina HiSeq2500 single-index Rapid Run. The original pipeline was this. MiGEC version 1.2.6 was used for UMI-based consensus assembly, which corrected PCR and sequencing errors. MiXCR version 2.1.1 handled V(D)J alignment, clonotype assembly and CDR3 extraction. To normalise gene usage, clonotype sharing and MAIT/NKT TCR abundance, the top 1000, 10 000 and 20 000 clonotypes in each sample were analysed. After downsampling to 27 000 UMIs, diversity was calculated as the inverse Simpson index using the vegan R package. Paired Mann-Whitney U tests were applied to discordant twin pairs, and Benjamini-Hochberg correction was used for multiple testing. With the reads reprocessed by TCRdb, a single entry stands for each CDR3 protein sequence and no DNA is reported. The V and J calls come from TCRdb's annotation, not from the publication. The record for this sample contains under 200,000 distinct CDR3 sequences. 2% to 3% of the sample is taken by the ten largest.

Input material: blood. The receptor comes from a human donor with ulcerative colitis or Crohn's disease, or a healthy co-twin of an affected twin (not recorded which). This sequence uses TRBV18 and TRBJ2-7; the D call from TCRdb, TRBD1, cannot be confirmed without DNA. CDR3 protein: CASSPRTGSHTYEQYF.